Presented here are 13 T cell receptor beta chains from one specimen sequenced in a study of shared clonotypes between healthy human individuals (dated by TCRdb to about 2020). CD8 naive samples consisted of CD45RO-negative cells that were positively selected for CCR7, yielding a CD45RA+CCR7+ population without TemRA cells. Library construction relied on the immunoSEQ multiplex PCR assay. This is the immuneACCESS table as TCRdb keeps it, with only in-frame sequences that have V and J called. A part of the clones is gone; compared with another copy, unresolved V genes explain less than half, and the rest is unexplained. The sample table lists around 2,100,000 clones, around 96% of them with a count of one. The leading ten clones occupy approximately 1.2% of the sample. Sequences were obtained from naive CD8+ T cells sorted from blood. According to the study, the label for this sample's cell subset or site signals: CD45RA+CCR7+. These receptors came from a man aged 18 to 29 in good health.

The V gene is TRBV18, the J gene TRBJ2-3; 10 bases align to TRBD2. This CDR3 is built from 16 residues. Trimming cost V 3 bases and J 3 bases; bases outside gene matches: 6. Germline V CDR1 and CDR2: KGHSH, LQKENI. The CDR3 is CASSPQTSGETDTQYF. In DNA form, the CDR3 reads TGTGCCAGCTCACCTCAAACTAGCGGGGAAACAGATACGCAGTATTTT.

The chain joins TRBV2 to TRBJ2-3; 8 nucleotides match TRBD2. Trimming took 4 bases from V and 0 from J; bases not matched to a gene: 9. Germline CDR1 is SNHLY and CDR2 is FYNNEI. The CDR3 covers 17 residues. CDR3 sequence: CASSVLYSGASTDTQYF. DNA of the CDR3: TGTGCCAGCAGTGTCCTCTATAGCGGGGCAAGCACAGATACGCAGTATTTT.

The chain recombines TRBV4-1 with TRBJ2-1, with 8 bases fitting TRBD2. The CDR3 has 18 residues. The junction had 8 bases not matched to a gene; V was cut back by 0 bases and J by 1 base. Germline V lookup: CDR1 MGHRA, CDR2 YSYEKL. This CDR3 is CASSQDIGVAGSYNEQFF. CDR3 coding DNA: TGCGCCAGCAGCCAAGATATCGGCGTAGCGGGGTCCTACAATGAGCAGTTCTTC.

This clone appeared a single time. V gene TRBV28 combines with J gene TRBJ1-6; D unresolved. This CDR3 is 14 amino acids long. Looked up from germline, CDR1 is MDHEN and CDR2 is SYDVKM. Trimming took off 8 bases at V and 16 bases at J, with 24 bases between the two ends. The CDR3 spells CASSVRPYVNPLHF. CDR3 nucleotide sequence: TGTGCCAGCTCGGTGAGGCCGTACGTAAACCCGCTCCACTTT.

J is TRBJ2-1 and V is TRBV7-9, with unresolved D. Germline V gene lookup returns CDR1 SEHNR and CDR2 FQNEAQ (reference sequence). V gave up 5 bases and J gave up 4 bases, with 12 bases separating them. The CDR3 has 14 amino acids. Here the CDR3 reads CASSTLLVYNEQFF. The CDR3 DNA is TGTGCCAGCAGCACTCTACTGGTGTACAATGAGCAGTTCTTC.

The V gene is TRBV19, the J gene TRBJ2-3; 7 bases match TRBD2. Germline V lookup: CDR1 LNHDA, CDR2 SQIVND (reference sequence). The CDR3 loop spans 14 amino acids. The V gene end was trimmed by 2 bases and the J gene end by 5 bases; junction bases not matched to a gene: 4. The CDR3 loop reads CASSISREEDTQYF. CDR3 in DNA: TGTGCCAGTAGTATAAGTCGGGAGGAAGATACGCAGTATTTT. Drawing the rest from reference TRBV19 and TRBJ2-3, the complete variable domain is DGGITQSPKYLFRKEGQNVTLSCEQNLNHDAMYWYRQDPGQGLRLIYYSQIVNDFQKGDIAEGYSVSREKKESFPLTVTSAQKNPTAFYLCASSISREEDTQYFGPGTRLTVL.

The rearrangement joins TRBV27 to TRBJ2-7; D call uncertain. The V end lost 5 bases, the J end lost 2 bases, and 16 bases lay between the germline ends. Germline V CDR1 and CDR2: MNHEY, SMNVEV (reference sequence). This CDR3 has 15 residues. The CDR3 reads CASSPKGHRTYEQYF. The CDR3 region has the DNA TGTGCCAGCAGTCCCAAGGGTCACCGCACCTACGAGCAGTACTTC.

This rearrangement joins TRBV18 to TRBJ1-2, with D perhaps matching TRBD1 (5 bases). Trimming took off 1 base at V and 2 bases at J, with 17 bases between the two ends. The length of the CDR3 is 17 residues. CDR1 and CDR2 (germline): KGHSH, LQKENI. CDR3 nucleotides: TGTGCCAGCTCACCACGATCTGACAGCTTTCTAAACTATGGCTACACCTTC. It codes for CASSPRSDSFLNYGYTF.

In regard to this clone: This CDR3 is also generated by other DNA sequences in the sample. The chain recombines TRBV11-2 with TRBJ1-3, with D unresolved. The CDR3 is made up of 14 amino acids. Germline assignment: CDR1 SGHAT and CDR2 FQNNGV. The V gene lost 1 base and the J gene lost 1 base, with 5 bases spanning the gap. The chain's CDR3 is CASSLVGSGNTIYF. The CDR3 DNA sequence: TGTGCCAGCAGCTTAGTGGGGTCTGGAAACACCATATATTTT.

V and J are TRBV4-1 and TRBJ2-7; D unresolved. Per the germline V gene, CDR1 is MGHRA and CDR2 is YSYEKL. The CDR3 has 16 residues. With 4 bases removed from V and 4 bases from J, the gap between germline ends came to 20 bases. Here the CDR3 reads CASSPVENFEMYEQYF. In DNA, the CDR3 is TGCGCCAGCAGCCCCGTGGAGAACTTCGAAATGTACGAGCAGTACTTC.

The V call is TRBV15, the J call TRBJ2-3; 7 bases line up with TRBD2. The CDR3 covers 18 residues. Germline values: CDR1 LNHNV, CDR2 YYDKDF (reference sequence). With V trimmed by 0 bases and J by 2 bases, 11 bases remained unmatched. The DNA of the CDR3 is TGTGCCACCAGCAGAGAGGCCCGAGGGACTATCATCACAGATACGCAGTATTTT. It codes for CATSREARGTIITDTQYF. The variable domain in full, completed from reference TRBV15 and TRBJ2-3, reads DAMVIQNPRYQVTQFGKPVTLSCSQTLNHNVMYWYQQKSSQAPKLLFHYYDKDFNNEADTPDNFQSRRPNTSFCFLDIRSPGLGDTAMYLCATSREARGTIITDTQYFGPGTRLTVL.

This clone was recorded once. The chain is built from TRBV11-2 and TRBJ1-1, with unresolved D. Per the germline V gene, CDR1 is SGHAT and CDR2 is FQNNGV. This CDR3 region has 15 residues. V dropped 2 bases and J dropped 2 bases, with 12 bases sitting between them. The CDR3 protein is CASSLFGATNTEAFF. The CDR3 DNA is TGTGCCAGCAGCTTATTTGGCGCCACCAACACTGAAGCTTTCTTT.

V is TRBV10-3 and J is TRBJ2-3; D is perhaps TRBD2 (6 bases). Germline V gene data show CDR1 as ENHRY and CDR2 as SYGVKD. The CDR3 spans 15 residues. Between the trimmed V and J ends, which lost 7 bases and 1 base, there was a span of 15 bases. The CDR3 nucleotides are TGTGCCATCACTAACACGGGGGATGGCACAGATACGCAGTATTTT. It codes for CAITNTGDGTDTQYF.